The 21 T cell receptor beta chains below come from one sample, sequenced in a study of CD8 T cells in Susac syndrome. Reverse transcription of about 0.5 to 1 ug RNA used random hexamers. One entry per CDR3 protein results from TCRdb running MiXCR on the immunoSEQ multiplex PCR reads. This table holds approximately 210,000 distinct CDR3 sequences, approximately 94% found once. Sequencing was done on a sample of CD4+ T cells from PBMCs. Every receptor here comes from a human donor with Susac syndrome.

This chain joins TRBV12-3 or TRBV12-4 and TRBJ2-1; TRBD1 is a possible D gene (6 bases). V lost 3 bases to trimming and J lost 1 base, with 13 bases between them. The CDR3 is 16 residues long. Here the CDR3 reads CASSFGDTLSYNEQFF. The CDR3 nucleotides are TGTGCCAGCAGTTTTGGGGACACCCTATCCTACAATGAGCAGTTCTTC.

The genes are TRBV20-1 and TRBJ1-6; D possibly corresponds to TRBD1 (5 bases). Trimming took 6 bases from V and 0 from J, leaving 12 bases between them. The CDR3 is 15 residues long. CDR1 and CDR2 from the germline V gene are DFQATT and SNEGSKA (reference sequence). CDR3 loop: CSARQSSSYNSPLHF. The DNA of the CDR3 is TGCAGTGCAAGACAGTCGAGCTCCTATAATTCACCCCTCCACTTT.

The chain's CDR3 is CASSLAPGLNYEQYF. The CDR3 DNA sequence: TGCGCCAGCAGCTTGGCCCCGGGACTAAACTACGAGCAGTACTTC. The rearrangement links TRBV5-1 to TRBJ2-7; 7 nucleotides line up with TRBD2. Germline V gene lookup returns CDR1 SGHRS and CDR2 YFSETQ. CDR3 length: 15 amino acids. The junction had 6 bases not matched to a gene; V was cut back by 0 bases and J by 3 bases.

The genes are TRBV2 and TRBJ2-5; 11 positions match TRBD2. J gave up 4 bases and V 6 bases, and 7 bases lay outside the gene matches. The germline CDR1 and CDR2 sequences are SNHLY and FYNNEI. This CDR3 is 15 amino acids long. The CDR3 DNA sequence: TGTGCCAGCAGGGACGGGACTAGCGGTTCAGAGACCCAGTACTTC. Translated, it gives CASRDGTSGSETQYF.

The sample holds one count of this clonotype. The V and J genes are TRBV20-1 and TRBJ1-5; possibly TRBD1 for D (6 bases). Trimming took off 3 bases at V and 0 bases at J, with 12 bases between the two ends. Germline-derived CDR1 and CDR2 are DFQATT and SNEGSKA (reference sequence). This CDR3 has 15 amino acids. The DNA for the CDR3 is TGCAGTGCTAGTACGGGGGCCGATAGCAATCAGCCCCAGCATTTT. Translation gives CSASTGADSNQPQHF.

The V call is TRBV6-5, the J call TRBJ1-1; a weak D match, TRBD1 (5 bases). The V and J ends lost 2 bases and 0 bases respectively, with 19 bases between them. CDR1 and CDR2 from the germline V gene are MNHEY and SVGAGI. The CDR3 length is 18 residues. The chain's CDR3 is CASSYVVQGDPLNTEAFF. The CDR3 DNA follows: TGTGCCAGCAGTTACGTGGTCCAGGGAGATCCCTTGAACACTGAAGCTTTCTTT.

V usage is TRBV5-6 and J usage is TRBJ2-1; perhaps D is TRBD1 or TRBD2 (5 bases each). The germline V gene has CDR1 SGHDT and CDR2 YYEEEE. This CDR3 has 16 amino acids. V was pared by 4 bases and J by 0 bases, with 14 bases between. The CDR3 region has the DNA TGTGCCAGCAGCCCCGGGACGGAGAGCTCCTACAATGAGCAGTTCTTC. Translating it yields CASSPGTESSYNEQFF.

The CDR3 sequence: CSARKDGNTEAFF. The CDR3 coding sequence is TGCAGTGCGCGTAAGGACGGAAACACTGAAGCTTTCTTT. The chain joins TRBV20-1 to TRBJ1-1, with D unclear. The CDR3 covers 13 residues. V dropped 6 bases and J dropped 2 bases, with 13 bases sitting between them. Germline-derived CDR1 and CDR2 are DFQATT and SNEGSKA (reference sequence).

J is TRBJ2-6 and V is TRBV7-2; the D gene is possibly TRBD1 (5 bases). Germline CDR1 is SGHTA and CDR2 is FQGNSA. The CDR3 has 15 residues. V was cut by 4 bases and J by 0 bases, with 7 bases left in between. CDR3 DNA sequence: TGTGCCAGCAGCTCAGGGTACTCTGGGGCCAACGTCCTGACTTTC. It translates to CASSSGYSGANVLTF.

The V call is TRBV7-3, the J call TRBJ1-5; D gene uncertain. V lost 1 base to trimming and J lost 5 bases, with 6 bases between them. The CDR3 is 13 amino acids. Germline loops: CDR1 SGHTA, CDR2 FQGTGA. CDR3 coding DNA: TGTGCCAGCAGCTTAATGGCGGATCAGCCCCAGCATTTT. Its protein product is CASSLMADQPQHF.

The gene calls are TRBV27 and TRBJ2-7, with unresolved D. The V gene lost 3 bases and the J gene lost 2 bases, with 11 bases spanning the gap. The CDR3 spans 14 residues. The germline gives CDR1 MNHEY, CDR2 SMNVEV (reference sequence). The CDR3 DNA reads TGTGCCAGCAGTTTTGGCGGTGGTACCTACGAGCAGTACTTC. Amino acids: CASSFGGGTYEQYF.

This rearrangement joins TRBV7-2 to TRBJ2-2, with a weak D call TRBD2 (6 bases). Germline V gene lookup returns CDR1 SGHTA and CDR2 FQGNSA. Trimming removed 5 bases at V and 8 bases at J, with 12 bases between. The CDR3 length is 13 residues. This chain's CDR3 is CASSKDYPGELFF. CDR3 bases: TGTGCCAGCAGCAAGGACTATCCAGGGGAGCTGTTTTTT.

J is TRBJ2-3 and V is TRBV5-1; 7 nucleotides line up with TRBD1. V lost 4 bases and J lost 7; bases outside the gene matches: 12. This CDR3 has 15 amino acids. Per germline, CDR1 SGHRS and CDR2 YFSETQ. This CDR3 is CASSPGQDLPYTQYF. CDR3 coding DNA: TGCGCCAGCAGCCCAGGACAGGACCTACCGTATACGCAGTATTTT.

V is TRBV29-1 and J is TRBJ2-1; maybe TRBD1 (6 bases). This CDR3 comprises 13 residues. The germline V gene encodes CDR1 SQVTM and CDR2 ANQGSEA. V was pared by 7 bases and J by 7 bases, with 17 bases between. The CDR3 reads CSGRRGTNNEQFF. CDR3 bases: TGCAGCGGGCGAAGGGGGACAAATAATGAGCAGTTCTTC.

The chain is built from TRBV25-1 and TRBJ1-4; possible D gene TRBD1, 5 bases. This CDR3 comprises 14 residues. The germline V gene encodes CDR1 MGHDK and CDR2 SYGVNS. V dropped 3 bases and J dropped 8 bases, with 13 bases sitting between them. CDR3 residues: CASSEWGSDEKLFF. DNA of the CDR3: TGTGCCAGCAGTGAGTGGGGGAGTGACGAAAAACTGTTTTTT. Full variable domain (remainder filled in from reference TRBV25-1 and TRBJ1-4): EADIYQTPRYLVIGTGKKITLECSQTMGHDKMYWYQQDPGMELHLIHYSYGVNSTEKGDLSSESTVSRIRTEHFPLTLESARPSHTSQYLCASSEWGSDEKLFFGSGTQLSVL.

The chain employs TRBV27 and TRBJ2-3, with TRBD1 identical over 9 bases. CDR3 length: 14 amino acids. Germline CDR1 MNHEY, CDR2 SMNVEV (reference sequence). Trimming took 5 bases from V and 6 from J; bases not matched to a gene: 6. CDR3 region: CASSLGTGWDTQYF. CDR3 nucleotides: TGTGCCAGCAGTCTGGGGACAGGGTGGGATACGCAGTATTTT.

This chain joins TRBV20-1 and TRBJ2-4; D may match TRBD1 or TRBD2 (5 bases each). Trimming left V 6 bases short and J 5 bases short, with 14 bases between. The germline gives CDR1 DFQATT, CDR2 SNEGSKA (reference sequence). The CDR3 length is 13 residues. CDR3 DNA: TGCAGTGCCCCAAGACCGGGACAAAACATTCAGTACTTC. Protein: CSAPRPGQNIQYF.

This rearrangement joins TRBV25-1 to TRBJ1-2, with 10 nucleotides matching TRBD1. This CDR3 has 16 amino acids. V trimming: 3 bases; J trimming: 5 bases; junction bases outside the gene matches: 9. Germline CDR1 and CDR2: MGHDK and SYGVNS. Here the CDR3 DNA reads TGTGCCAGCAGTGACCCGGGACAGGGGATCCCATATGGCTACACCTTC. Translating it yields CASSDPGQGIPYGYTF.

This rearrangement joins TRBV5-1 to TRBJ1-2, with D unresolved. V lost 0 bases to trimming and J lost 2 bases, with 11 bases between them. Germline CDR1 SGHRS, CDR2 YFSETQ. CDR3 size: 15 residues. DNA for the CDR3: TGCGCCAGCAGCTTGGAACTGGATACGAACTATGGCTACACCTTC. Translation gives CASSLELDTNYGYTF.

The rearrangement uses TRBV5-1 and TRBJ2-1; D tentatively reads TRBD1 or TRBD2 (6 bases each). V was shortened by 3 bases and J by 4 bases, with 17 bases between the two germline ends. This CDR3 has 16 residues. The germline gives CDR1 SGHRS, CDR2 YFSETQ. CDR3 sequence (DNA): TGCGCCAGCAGCTCCTCAGTGGGGGGCGCTTACAATGAGCAGTTCTTC. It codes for CASSSSVGGAYNEQFF.

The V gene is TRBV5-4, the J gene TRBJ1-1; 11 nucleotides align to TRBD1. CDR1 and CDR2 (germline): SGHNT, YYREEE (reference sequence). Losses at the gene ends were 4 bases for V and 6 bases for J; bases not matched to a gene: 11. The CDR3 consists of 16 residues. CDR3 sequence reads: CASSNFDGTGGPEAFF. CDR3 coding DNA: TGTGCCAGCAGCAATTTTGACGGGACAGGGGGTCCTGAAGCTTTCTTT.